This T cell receptor beta chain emerged from a study of blood T cell repertoires in COVID-19. Study-level background: PBMCs, B-cell-depleted T cells, or T cells provided the cDNA or gDNA that made up the material.

Original methodology: Nucleated cell counts were estimated from reference gene primer amplification. Libraries were prepared by immunoSEQ multiplex PCR; TCRdb keeps only in-frame clonotypes and omits some of them. D and trimming were read from the DNA, whereas the V and J calls and clone size are those reported in that table. Altogether 150,000 or so clones are present, around 80% being singletons, with the ten largest covering roughly 15%. CDR1 and CDR2 (germline): SGHKS, YYEKEE (reference sequence). Between the trimmed V and J ends, which lost 2 bases and 2 bases, there was a span of 14 bases. This CDR3 contains 15 residues.

The chain recombines TRBV5-5 with TRBJ2-7; D remains ambiguous. The receptor comes from a human donor with acute or convalescent COVID-19. The donor label of this sample is uncertain. Material: peripheral blood. The CDR3 reads CASSFSSGVAYEQYF. Here the CDR3 DNA reads TGTGCCAGCAGCTTTAGCAGTGGCGTGGCCTACGAGCAGTACTTC.